This T cell receptor (beta chain) was retrieved from a study of T cell responses to AZD1222 COVID-19 vaccine. The study, taken as a whole, reports: Donors were chiefly white British, with a greater number of females, and clonal diversity was perhaps underestimated. Repertoires were collected only later (after the peak T cell response had occurred). Spike-wide coverage was observed for vaccine-associated CD4 TCRs, with dominant responses at 160-218 and 743-854. Only 5 or 6 people who got AZD1222 tested seropositive at baseline.

Turning to this clone: Its antigen is currently unknown.

This CDR3 has 15 residues. Germline V gene lookup returns CDR1 SGHRS and CDR2 YFSETQ. V lost 4 bases, J lost 6 bases, and 7 bases stayed unmatched. Only in-frame clones appear in the TCRdb table, and some are missing; sequencing was by immunoSEQ multiplex PCR. The data show approximately 64,000 clones, roughly 84% seen once. V is TRBV5-1 and J is TRBJ2-1; 10 bases are shared with TRBD1. Sequences were derived from peripheral blood, sampled on day 0 of AZD1222 vaccination. The receptor was isolated from an adult in good health. CDR3 DNA sequence: TGCGCCAGCAGCCTGACAGGGGGCATCGGCAATGAGCAGTTCTTC. Translated: CASSLTGGIGNEQFF.